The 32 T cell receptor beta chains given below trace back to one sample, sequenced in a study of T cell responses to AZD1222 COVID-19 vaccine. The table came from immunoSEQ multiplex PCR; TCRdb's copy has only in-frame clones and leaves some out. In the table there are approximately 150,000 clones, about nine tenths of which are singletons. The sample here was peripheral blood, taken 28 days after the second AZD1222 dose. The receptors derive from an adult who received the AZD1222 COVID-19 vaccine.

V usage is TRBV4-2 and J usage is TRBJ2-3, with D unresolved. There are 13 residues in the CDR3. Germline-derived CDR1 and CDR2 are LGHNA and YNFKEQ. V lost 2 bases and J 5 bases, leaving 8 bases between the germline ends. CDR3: CASSQIALDTQYF. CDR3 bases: TGTGCCAGCAGCCAAATCGCGTTAGATACGCAGTATTTT.

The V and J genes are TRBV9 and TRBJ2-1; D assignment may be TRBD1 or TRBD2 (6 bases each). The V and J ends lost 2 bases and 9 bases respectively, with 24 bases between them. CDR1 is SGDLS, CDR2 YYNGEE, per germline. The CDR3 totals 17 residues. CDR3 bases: TGTGCCAGCAGCGTCGACGTCGGGGGCCGTTACGGCCGTGAGCAGTTCTTC. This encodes CASSVDVGGRYGREQFF.

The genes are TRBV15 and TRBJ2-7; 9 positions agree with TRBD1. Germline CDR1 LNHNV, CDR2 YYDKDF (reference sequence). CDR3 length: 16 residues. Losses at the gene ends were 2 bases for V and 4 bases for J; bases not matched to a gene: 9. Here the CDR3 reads CATSRSPQGAVYEQYF. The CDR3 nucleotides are TGTGCCACCAGCAGAAGCCCACAGGGGGCCGTTTACGAGCAGTACTTC.

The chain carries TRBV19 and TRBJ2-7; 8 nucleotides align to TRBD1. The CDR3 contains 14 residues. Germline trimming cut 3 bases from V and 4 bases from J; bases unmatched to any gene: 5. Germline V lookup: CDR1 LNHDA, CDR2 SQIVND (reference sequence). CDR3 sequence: CASSMRDRRYEQYF. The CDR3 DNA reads TGTGCCAGTAGTATGAGGGACAGGAGGTACGAGCAGTACTTC.

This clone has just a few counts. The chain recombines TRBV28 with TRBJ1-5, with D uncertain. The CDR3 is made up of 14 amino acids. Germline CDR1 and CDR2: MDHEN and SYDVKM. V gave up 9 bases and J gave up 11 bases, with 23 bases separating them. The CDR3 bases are TGTGCCAGTATGACGGGCAGCCCCGCGGTAGCCCAGCATTTT. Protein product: CASMTGSPAVAQHF.

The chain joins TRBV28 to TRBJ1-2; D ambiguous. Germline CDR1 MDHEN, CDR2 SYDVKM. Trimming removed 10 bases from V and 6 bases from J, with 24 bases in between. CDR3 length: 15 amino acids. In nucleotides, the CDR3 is TGTGCCACCACCCCCGGTCTGGCAGCCTCAAATGGCTACACCTTC. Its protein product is CATTPGLAASNGYTF.

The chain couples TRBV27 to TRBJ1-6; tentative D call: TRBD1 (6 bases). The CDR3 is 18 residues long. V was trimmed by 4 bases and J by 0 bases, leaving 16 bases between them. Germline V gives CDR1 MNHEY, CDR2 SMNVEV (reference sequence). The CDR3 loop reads CASSYGLRGSSYNSPLHF. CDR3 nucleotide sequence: TGTGCCAGCAGTTACGGTCTTAGGGGGTCCTCCTATAATTCACCCCTCCACTTT.

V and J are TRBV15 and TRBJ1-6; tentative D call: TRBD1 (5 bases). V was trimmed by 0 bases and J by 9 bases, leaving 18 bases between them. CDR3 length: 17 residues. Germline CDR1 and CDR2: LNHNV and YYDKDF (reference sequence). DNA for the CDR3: TGTGCCACCAGCAGAGATGAACGGCAGGGAGAGACTTCACCCCTCCACTTT. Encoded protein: CATSRDERQGETSPLHF.

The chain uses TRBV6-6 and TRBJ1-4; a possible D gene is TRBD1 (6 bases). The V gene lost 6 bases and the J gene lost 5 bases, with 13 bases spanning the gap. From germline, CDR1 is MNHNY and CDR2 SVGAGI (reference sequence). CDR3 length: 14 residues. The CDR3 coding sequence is TGTGCCAGCAGACCGGGGACATCAAATGAAAAACTGTTTTTT. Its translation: CASRPGTSNEKLFF.

This CDR3 is CASSESGQPQHF. Here the CDR3 DNA reads TGCGCCAGCAGTGAGTCCGGTCAGCCCCAGCATTTT. V and J are TRBV10-1 and TRBJ1-5; D is unclear. Germline-derived CDR1 and CDR2 are WNHNN and SYGVQD (reference sequence). This CDR3 has 12 amino acids. V was shortened by 0 bases and J by 6 bases, with 3 bases between the two germline ends.

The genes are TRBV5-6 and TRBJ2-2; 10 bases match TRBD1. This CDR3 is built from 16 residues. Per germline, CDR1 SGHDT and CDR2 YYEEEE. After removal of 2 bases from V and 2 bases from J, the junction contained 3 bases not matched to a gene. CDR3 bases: TGTGCCAGCAGCTTCCGGGACAGGGGTAACACCGGGGAGCTGTTTTTT. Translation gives CASSFRDRGNTGELFF.

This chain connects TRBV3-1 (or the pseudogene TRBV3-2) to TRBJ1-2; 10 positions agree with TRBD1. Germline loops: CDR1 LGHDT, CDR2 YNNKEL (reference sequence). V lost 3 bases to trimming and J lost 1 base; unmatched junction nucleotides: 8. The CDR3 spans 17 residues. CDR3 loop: CASSQTGGRKLNYGYTF. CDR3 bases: TGTGCCAGCAGCCAGACAGGGGGCAGGAAACTTAACTATGGCTACACCTTC.

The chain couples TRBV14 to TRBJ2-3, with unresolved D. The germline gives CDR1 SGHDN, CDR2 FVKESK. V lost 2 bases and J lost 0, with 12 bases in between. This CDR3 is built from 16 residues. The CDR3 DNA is TGTGCCAGCAGCCAAACCGGCTTCCCTAGCACAGATACGCAGTATTTT. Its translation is CASSQTGFPSTDTQYF.

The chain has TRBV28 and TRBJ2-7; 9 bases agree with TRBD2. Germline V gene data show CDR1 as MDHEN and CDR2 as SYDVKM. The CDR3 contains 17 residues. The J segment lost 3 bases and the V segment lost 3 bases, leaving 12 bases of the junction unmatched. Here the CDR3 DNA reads TGTGCCAGCAGTTTCCGGTCTAGCGGGGCCTATCTCTACGAGCAGTACTTC. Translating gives CASSFRSSGAYLYEQYF. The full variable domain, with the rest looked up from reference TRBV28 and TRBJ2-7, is DVKVTQSSRYLVKRTGEKVFLECVQDMDHENMFWYRQDPGLGLRLIYFSYDVKMKEKGDIPEGYSVSREKKERFSLILESASTNQTSMYLCASSFRSSGAYLYEQYFGPGTRLTVT.

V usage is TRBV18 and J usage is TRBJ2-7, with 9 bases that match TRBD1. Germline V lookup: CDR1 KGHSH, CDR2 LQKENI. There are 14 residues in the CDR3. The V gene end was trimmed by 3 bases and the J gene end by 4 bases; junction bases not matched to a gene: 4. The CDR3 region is CASSPRDRVYEQYF. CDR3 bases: TGTGCCAGCTCACCCCGGGACAGGGTGTACGAGCAGTACTTC.

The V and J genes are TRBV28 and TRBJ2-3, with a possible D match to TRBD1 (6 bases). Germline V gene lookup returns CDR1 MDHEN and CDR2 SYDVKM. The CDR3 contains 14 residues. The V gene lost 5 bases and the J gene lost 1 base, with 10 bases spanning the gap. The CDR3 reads CASSTRQGTDTQYF. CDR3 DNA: TGTGCCAGCAGTACAAGACAGGGCACAGATACGCAGTATTTT.

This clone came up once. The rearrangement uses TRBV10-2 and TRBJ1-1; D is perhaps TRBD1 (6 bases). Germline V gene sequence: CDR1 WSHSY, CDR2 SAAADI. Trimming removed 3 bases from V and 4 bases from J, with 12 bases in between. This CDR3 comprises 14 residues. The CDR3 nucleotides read TGCGCCAGCAGTGATTGGGGGGCGGCCACTGAAGCTTTCTTT. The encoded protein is CASSDWGAATEAFF.

CDR3 in DNA: TGTGCCAGCAGCTTAATTGGGGAGAATGAGCAGTTCTTC. It yields the protein CASSLIGENEQFF. This chain links TRBV13 with TRBJ2-1, with a tentative D call TRBD2 (5 bases). The CDR3 spans 13 residues. Looked up from germline, CDR1 is PRHDT and CDR2 is FYEKMQ (reference sequence). V was clipped by 2 bases and J by 7 bases, with 9 bases between them.

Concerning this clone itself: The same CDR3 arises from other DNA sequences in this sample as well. The CDR3 sequence: CASSLRGEETQYF. The CDR3 DNA follows: TGTGCCAGCAGCTTGCGAGGGGAAGAGACCCAGTACTTC. The rearrangement links TRBV5-4 to TRBJ2-5, with D perhaps being TRBD1 or TRBD2 (5 bases each). CDR1 is SGHNT and CDR2 is YYREEE in the germline V gene (reference sequence). Deletions cut 1 base from V and 3 bases from J, with 7 bases between. The CDR3 extends over 13 amino acids.

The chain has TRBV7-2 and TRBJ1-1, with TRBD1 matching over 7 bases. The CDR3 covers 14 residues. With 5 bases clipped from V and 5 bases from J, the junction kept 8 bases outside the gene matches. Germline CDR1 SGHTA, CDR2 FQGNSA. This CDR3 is CASSPRQGGTEAFF. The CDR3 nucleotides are TGTGCCAGCAGCCCAAGACAGGGAGGGACTGAAGCTTTCTTT.

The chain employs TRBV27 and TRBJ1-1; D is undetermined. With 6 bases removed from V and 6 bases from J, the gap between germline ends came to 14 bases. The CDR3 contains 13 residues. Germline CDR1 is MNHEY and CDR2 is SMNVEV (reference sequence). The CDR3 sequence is CASRDVLSAEAFF. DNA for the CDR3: TGTGCCAGCAGGGATGTTTTGAGCGCTGAAGCTTTCTTT.

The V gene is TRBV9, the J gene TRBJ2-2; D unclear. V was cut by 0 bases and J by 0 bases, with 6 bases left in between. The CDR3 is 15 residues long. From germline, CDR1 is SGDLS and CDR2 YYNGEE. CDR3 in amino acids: CASSVGPANTGELFF. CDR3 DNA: TGTGCCAGCAGCGTAGGCCCAGCGAACACCGGGGAGCTGTTTTTT.

CDR3 amino acids: CASSLVHPATNEKLFF. The DNA for the CDR3 is TGTGCCAGCAGCTTGGTACACCCTGCAACTAATGAAAAACTGTTTTTT. V gene TRBV5-8 combines with J gene TRBJ1-4; D remains ambiguous. CDR3 length equals 16 residues. Trimming took off 0 bases at V and 0 bases at J, with 9 bases between the two ends. Germline V gives CDR1 SGHTS, CDR2 YDEGEE.

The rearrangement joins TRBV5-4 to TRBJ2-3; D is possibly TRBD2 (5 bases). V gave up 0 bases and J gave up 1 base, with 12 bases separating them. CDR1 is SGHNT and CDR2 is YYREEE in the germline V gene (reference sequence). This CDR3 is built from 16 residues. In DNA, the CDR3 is TGTGCCAGCAGCTTGGGAGGGCGGCGACGCACAGATACGCAGTATTTT. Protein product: CASSLGGRRRTDTQYF.

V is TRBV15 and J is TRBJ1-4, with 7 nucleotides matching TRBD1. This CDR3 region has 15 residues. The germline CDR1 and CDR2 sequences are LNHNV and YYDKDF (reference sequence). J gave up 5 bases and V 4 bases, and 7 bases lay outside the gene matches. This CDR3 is CATSTRTGGNEKLFF. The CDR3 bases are TGTGCCACCAGCACAAGGACAGGAGGCAATGAAAAACTGTTTTTT.

The DNA for the CDR3 is TGTGCCAGCAGCCCCGACAGGGTTGGCTACACCTTC. Translation: CASSPDRVGYTF. This chain joins TRBV7-3 and TRBJ1-2; 7 bases line up with TRBD1. This CDR3 comprises 12 residues. Germline CDR1 and CDR2: SGHTA and FQGTGA. J lost 7 bases, V lost 5 bases, and 4 bases had no gene match. The whole variable domain, filled in from reference TRBV7-3 and TRBJ1-2, reads GAGVSQTPSNKVTEKGKYVELRCDPISGHTALYWYRQSLGQGPEFLIYFQGTGAADDSGLPNDRFFAVRPEGSVSTLKIQRTERGDSAVYLCASSPDRVGYTFGSGTRLTVV.

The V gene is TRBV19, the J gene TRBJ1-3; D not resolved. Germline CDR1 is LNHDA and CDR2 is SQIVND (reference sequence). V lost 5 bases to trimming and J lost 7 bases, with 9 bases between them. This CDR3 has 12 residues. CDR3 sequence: CASSDRFNTIYF. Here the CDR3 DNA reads TGTGCCAGTAGTGATCGGTTCAACACCATATATTTT.

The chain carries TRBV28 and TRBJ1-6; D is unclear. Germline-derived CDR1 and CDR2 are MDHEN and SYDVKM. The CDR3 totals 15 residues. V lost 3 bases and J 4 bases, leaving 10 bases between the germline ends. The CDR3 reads CASSLVPPYNSPLHF. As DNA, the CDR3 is TGTGCCAGCAGTTTGGTCCCTCCTTATAATTCACCCCTCCACTTT. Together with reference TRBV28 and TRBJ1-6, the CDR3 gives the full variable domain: DVKVTQSSRYLVKRTGEKVFLECVQDMDHENMFWYRQDPGLGLRLIYFSYDVKMKEKGDIPEGYSVSREKKERFSLILESASTNQTSMYLCASSLVPPYNSPLHFGNGTRLTVT.

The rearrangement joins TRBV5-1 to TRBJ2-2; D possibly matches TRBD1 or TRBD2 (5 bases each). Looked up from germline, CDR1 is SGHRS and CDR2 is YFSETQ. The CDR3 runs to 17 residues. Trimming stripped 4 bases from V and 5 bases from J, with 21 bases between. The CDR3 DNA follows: TGCGCCAGCAGCCTGGGCCCCCAGGGCGGAGGTACCGGGGAGCTGTTTTTT. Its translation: CASSLGPQGGGTGELFF.

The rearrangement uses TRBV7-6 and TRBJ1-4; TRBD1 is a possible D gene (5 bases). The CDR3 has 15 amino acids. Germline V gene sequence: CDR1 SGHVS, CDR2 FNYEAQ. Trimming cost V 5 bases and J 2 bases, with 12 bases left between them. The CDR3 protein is CASSPRGSTNEKLFF. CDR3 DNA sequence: TGTGCCAGCAGCCCGCGGGGGAGCACTAATGAAAAACTGTTTTTT.

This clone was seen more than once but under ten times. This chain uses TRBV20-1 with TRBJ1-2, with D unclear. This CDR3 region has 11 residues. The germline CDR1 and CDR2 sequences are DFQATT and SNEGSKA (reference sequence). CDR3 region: CSVGPNHGYTF. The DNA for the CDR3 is TGCAGCGTAGGACCCAACCATGGCTACACCTTC.

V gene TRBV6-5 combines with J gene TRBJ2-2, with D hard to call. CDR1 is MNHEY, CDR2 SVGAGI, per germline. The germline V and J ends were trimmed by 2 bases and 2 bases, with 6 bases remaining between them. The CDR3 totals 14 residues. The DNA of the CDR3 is TGTGCCAGCAGTTACAGGTCTAACACCGGGGAGCTGTTTTTT. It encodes CASSYRSNTGELFF.